These T cell receptor beta chains were read from a single sample in a study of T-cell reconstitution after alpha-beta-depleted transplantation in children. TCRdb called the PCR reads again in MiXCR, with one record for every CDR3 protein. The sample yields about 120,000 distinct CDR3 sequences, 10% seen once. The sequences come from PBMCs from the stem cell graft donor, collected from the stem cell graft. Every receptor here comes from a human donor who donated a stem cell graft to a child with acute lymphoblastic leukemia. Each CDR3 is given with its conserved first and last residue. Each record gives: J gene, clone size, D gene, V gene, CDR3 protein, CDR3 DNA. A D gene is named only where the DNA matches it firmly. Only some rows state a clone size, as once, few, many or a class for expanded clones.

J: TRBJ1-5
size: many
D: TRBD1
V: TRBV12-3/TRBV12-4
CDR3: CASRGQGVSPQHF
DNA: TGTGCCAGCAGAGGACAGGGCGTAAGTCCCCAGCATTTT

J: TRBJ2-6
size: many
D: NA
V: TRBV20-1
CDR3: CSARDRRGSVSGANVLTF
DNA: TGCAGTGCTAGAGATAGGCGTGGTTCCGTCTCTGGGGCCAACGTCCTGACTTTC

J: TRBJ1-1
size: many
D: NA
V: TRBV5-1
CDR3: CASSLDGPGRPNTEAFF
DNA: TGCGCCAGCAGCTTGGATGGACCCGGGCGTCCGAACACTGAAGCTTTCTTT

J: TRBJ2-1
size: many
D: NA
V: TRBV20-1
CDR3: CSARMGVSYNEQFF
DNA: TGCAGTGCTAGAATGGGGGTCTCCTACAATGAGCAGTTCTTC

J: TRBJ2-2
size: many
D: TRBD2
V: TRBV20-1
CDR3: CSARALTSGGLGTGELFF
DNA: TGCAGTGCTAGAGCCCTGACTAGCGGGGGCCTGGGCACCGGGGAGCTGTTTTTT

J: TRBJ1-5
size: many
D: TRBD1
V: TRBV5-6
CDR3: CASSFRDRGSNSNQPQHF
DNA: TGTGCCAGCAGTTTTCGGGACAGGGGGAGTAATAGCAATCAGCCCCAGCATTTT

J: TRBJ1-2
size: many
D: NA
V: TRBV5-1
CDR3: CASSWGDRSGYTF
DNA: TGCGCCAGCAGCTGGGGAGACAGAAGCGGCTACACCTTC

J: TRBJ2-1
size: NA
D: NA
V: TRBV12-3/TRBV12-4
CDR3: CASTGGGFYNEQFF
DNA: TGTGCCAGCACTGGTGGGGGGTTTTACAATGAGCAGTTCTTC

J: TRBJ2-3
size: many
D: TRBD1
V: TRBV20-1
CDR3: CSAPGQGGWVDTQYF
DNA: TGCAGTGCCCCGGGACAGGGGGGATGGGTAGATACGCAGTATTTT

J: TRBJ2-5
size: many
D: TRBD2
V: TRBV5-1
CDR3: CASSFTSGGFQETQYF
DNA: TGCGCCAGCAGCTTTACCAGCGGGGGGTTCCAAGAGACCCAGTACTTC

J: TRBJ2-4
size: many
D: NA
V: TRBV7-9
CDR3: CASQGGRRNIQYF
DNA: TGTGCCAGCCAGGGGGGAAGGAGAAACATTCAGTACTTC